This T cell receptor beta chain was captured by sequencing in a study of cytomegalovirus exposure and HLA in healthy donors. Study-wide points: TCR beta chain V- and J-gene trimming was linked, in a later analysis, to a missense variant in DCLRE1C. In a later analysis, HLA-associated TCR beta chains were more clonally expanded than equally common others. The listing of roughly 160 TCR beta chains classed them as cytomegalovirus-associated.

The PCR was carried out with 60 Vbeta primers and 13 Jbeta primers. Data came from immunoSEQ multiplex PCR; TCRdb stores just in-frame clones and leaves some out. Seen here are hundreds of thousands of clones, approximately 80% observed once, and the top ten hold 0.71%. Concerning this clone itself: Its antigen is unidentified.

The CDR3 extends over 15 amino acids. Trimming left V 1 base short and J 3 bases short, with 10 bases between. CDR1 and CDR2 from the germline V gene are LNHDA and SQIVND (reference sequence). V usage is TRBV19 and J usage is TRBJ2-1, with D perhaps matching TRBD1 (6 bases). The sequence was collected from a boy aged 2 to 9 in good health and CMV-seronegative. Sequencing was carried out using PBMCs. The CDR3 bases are TGTGCCAGTAGTATAGGGACAGCCAACTACAATGAGCAGTTCTTC. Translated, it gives CASSIGTANYNEQFF. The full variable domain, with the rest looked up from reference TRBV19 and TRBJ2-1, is DGGITQSPKYLFRKEGQNVTLSCEQNLNHDAMYWYRQDPGQGLRLIYYSQIVNDFQKGDIAEGYSVSREKKESFPLTVTSAQKNPTAFYLCASSIGTANYNEQFFGPGTRLTVL.